This T cell receptor beta chain is from a study of identical twins. Each donor (without exception) was a healthy Caucasian. In TCRdb, the 5' RACE reads were re-called with MiXCR into one record per CDR3 protein. Among some 570,000 distinct CDR3 sequences listed, more than 20% were seen once. Study-wide results and caveats: Out-of-frame beta sequences exhibited a weaker degree of excess twin sharing. Conclusions leaned on cross-sectional statistical analysis and did not track the same donors over time.

A word on this clonotype: The target antigen is unknown.

Looked up from germline, CDR1 is MNHNS and CDR2 is SASEGT. The CDR3 is 14 residues long. V dropped 6 bases and J dropped 7; count of bases not matched to a gene: 9. The same data also contributed to another study, on yellow fever vaccine responses in identical twins.

The genes are TRBV6-1 and TRBJ1-5; 7 positions match TRBD1. The clonotype originates from a woman aged 18-30 years in good health. The sequenced sample was CD4+ T cells sorted from blood. CDR3 sequence: CASSPQGGRQPQHF. The CDR3 DNA sequence: TGTGCCAGCAGCCCCCAGGGGGGGAGGCAGCCCCAGCATTTT.